The 4 T cell receptor beta chains in this list originate from one sample, sequenced in a study of cytomegalovirus exposure and HLA in healthy donors. The PCR contained 60 Vbeta and 13 Jbeta primers. The assay was immunoSEQ multiplex PCR, and TCRdb's table has in-frame clones only and misses some. Altogether approximately 100,000 clones are present, 60% to 75% being singletons, with the ten largest covering roughly 1.2%. Sequenced material: PBMCs. The receptors were sampled from a female donor in good health and CMV-seronegative.

The V call is TRBV11-2, the J call TRBJ2-2; D is undetermined. Trimming left V 3 bases short and J 3 bases short, with 8 bases between. The germline gives CDR1 SGHAT, CDR2 FQNNGV. This CDR3 has 14 amino acids. The DNA of the CDR3 is TGTGCCAGCAGCTTTACCCGGGACACCGGGGAGCTGTTTTTT. Residues: CASSFTRDTGELFF.

The genes are TRBV30 and TRBJ1-5; D gene ambiguous. CDR3 length: 13 residues. Germline CDR1 is GTSNPN and CDR2 is SVGIG (reference sequence). The V end was cut by 1 base, the J end by 1 base, with 5 bases between. The DNA for the CDR3 is TGTGCCTGGAGTGGCGGCAGCAATCAGCCCCAGCATTTT. It translates to CAWSGGSNQPQHF.

In this sample, this clone turned up once. The rearrangement links TRBV10-3 to TRBJ2-5; 8 bases match TRBD1. J lost 5 bases, V lost 4 bases, and 12 bases had no gene match. The CDR3 covers 16 residues. CDR1 and CDR2 (germline): ENHRY, SYGVKD. The CDR3 spells CAISGVGTGLGETQYF. DNA of the CDR3: TGTGCCATCAGTGGGGTAGGGACAGGCCTCGGGGAGACCCAGTACTTC.

V usage is TRBV4-1 and J usage is TRBJ2-7, with no clear D. The CDR3 totals 16 residues. With 0 bases removed from V and 6 bases from J, the gap between germline ends came to 18 bases. Germline values: CDR1 MGHRA, CDR2 YSYEKL. CDR3 region: CASSQDPWPGVFEQYF. CDR3 bases: TGCGCCAGCAGCCAAGATCCCTGGCCGGGTGTGTTCGAGCAGTACTTC.